The source of this T cell receptor (beta chain) is a study of blood T cell repertoires in COVID-19. Overall study context: Some COVID-19 samples were acute and others convalescent; all came from the United States, Italy and Spain. From T cells, B-cell-depleted T cells, or PBMCs came the material, which was cDNA or gDNA.

Source study methods: Estimation of nucleated cell counts was performed using reference gene primer amplification. Profiled with immunoSEQ multiplex PCR; TCRdb holds only in-frame clones, not every one. The DNA was the basis for D and trimming; V, J and clone size are from that table. The sample includes around 210,000 clones, approximately 85% of them seen just once. Trimming removed 1 base from V and 5 bases from J; junction bases left unmatched: 8. The CDR3 totals 16 residues. Per the germline V gene, CDR1 is MGHRA and CDR2 is YSYEKL. Seattle-derived patients entered the study during active infection and were followed longitudinally.

The receptor was isolated from a man in his forties or fifties with COVID-19, enrolled during active disease. The sequenced sample was peripheral blood. The chain has TRBV4-1 and TRBJ2-3; 8 nucleotides agree with TRBD1. CDR3 nucleotides: TGCGCCAGCAGCCAAGTCGGCAGGGGGCGGGTAGATACGCAGTATTTT. Amino acid sequence: CASSQVGRGRVDTQYF.